Shown below are 20 T cell receptor beta chains from a single sample sequenced in a study of cytomegalovirus exposure and HLA in healthy donors. The PCR ran on 60 Vbeta and 13 Jbeta primers. Repertoires were generated with immunoSEQ multiplex PCR, while TCRdb's copy carries only in-frame clones and drops some. Of about 130,000 clones in the sample, about 70% were seen once. Sequenced: PBMCs. The receptors here all came from a middle-aged man in good health and CMV-seronegative.

The chain uses TRBV25-1 and TRBJ1-4; D perhaps matches TRBD1 (6 bases). The V end was cut by 3 bases, the J end by 7 bases, with 15 bases between. The CDR3 covers 15 residues. Germline CDR1 MGHDK, CDR2 SYGVNS. CDR3 residues: CASSDLQGSAEKLFF. CDR3 DNA sequence: TGTGCCAGCAGTGACTTACAGGGTTCAGCTGAAAAACTGTTTTTT.

This sequence joins TRBV5-8 and TRBJ2-5; maybe TRBD2 (6 bases). The CDR3 has 15 residues. Trimming took 0 bases from V and 2 from J, leaving 11 bases between them. Germline CDR1 SGHTS, CDR2 YDEGEE. The CDR3 DNA is TGTGCCAGCAGCTTGGCGGCTAGCGTTCAAGAGACCCAGTACTTC. It yields the protein CASSLAASVQETQYF.

This clone was counted a few times. The V and J genes are TRBV28 and TRBJ2-3; D possibly corresponds to TRBD2 (6 bases). This CDR3 contains 15 residues. Per germline, CDR1 MDHEN and CDR2 SYDVKM. V dropped 6 bases and J dropped 5 bases, with 18 bases sitting between them. The CDR3 loop reads CASSSPTGRGDTQYF. CDR3 coding DNA: TGTGCCAGCAGCTCCCCAACGGGGCGGGGAGATACGCAGTATTTT. Full variable domain (remainder filled in from reference TRBV28 and TRBJ2-3): DVKVTQSSRYLVKRTGEKVFLECVQDMDHENMFWYRQDPGLGLRLIYFSYDVKMKEKGDIPEGYSVSREKKERFSLILESASTNQTSMYLCASSSPTGRGDTQYFGPGTRLTVL.

V gene TRBV7-9 combines with J gene TRBJ2-7; perhaps TRBD2 as D (6 bases). V shed 6 bases and J shed 2 bases, with 11 bases lying between them. Germline CDR1 SEHNR, CDR2 FQNEAQ (reference sequence). This CDR3 contains 13 residues. The CDR3: CASSSSGAYEQYF. CDR3 bases: TGTGCCAGCAGTTCCTCGGGGGCCTACGAGCAGTACTTC.

The chain joins TRBV6-5 to TRBJ1-5; D possibly corresponds to TRBD1 (5 bases). Germline CDR1 is MNHEY and CDR2 is SVGAGI. The CDR3 is 15 residues long. Trimming left V 7 bases short and J 4 bases short, with 17 bases between. The CDR3 bases are TGTGCCAGCAAAAGGACCGGGGGAAGAAATCAGCCCCAGCATTTT. It yields the protein CASKRTGGRNQPQHF.

This chain uses TRBV6-6 with TRBJ1-5, with unresolved D. The CDR3 is 13 residues long. Germline V gene lookup returns CDR1 MNHNY and CDR2 SVGAGI (reference sequence). V lost 6 bases and J 4 bases, leaving 10 bases between the germline ends. The CDR3, as DNA: TGTGCCAGCAGCCCAGGAGGGAATCAGCCCCAGCATTTT. It is translated as CASSPGGNQPQHF.

This chain links TRBV30 with TRBJ1-5; no clear D gene. V was shortened by 0 bases and J by 1 base, with 10 bases between the two germline ends. The CDR3 loop spans 15 amino acids. Germline CDR1 GTSNPN, CDR2 SVGIG (reference sequence). The CDR3 DNA follows: TGTGCCTGGAGTGTAGTATCCGGGAGCAATCAGCCCCAGCATTTT. Translation gives CAWSVVSGSNQPQHF.

This sequence joins TRBV5-1 and TRBJ1-1; 7 bases align to TRBD1. Germline CDR1 is SGHRS and CDR2 is YFSETQ. Trimming at V came to 5 bases and at J to 3 bases, leaving 7 bases not matched to a gene. The CDR3 covers 14 residues. This CDR3 is CASRYRDSDTEAFF. For the CDR3, the DNA is TGCGCCAGCAGGTACCGGGACAGTGACACTGAAGCTTTCTTT.

The chain employs TRBV7-9 and TRBJ1-6; D is possibly TRBD1 (5 bases). CDR3 size: 12 residues. Germline V gene data show CDR1 as SEHNR and CDR2 as FQNEAQ (reference sequence). Between the trimmed V and J ends, which lost 2 bases and 9 bases, there was a span of 5 bases. The CDR3 is CASSLTGSPLHF. CDR3 in DNA: TGTGCCAGCAGCTTAACAGGTTCACCCCTCCACTTT.

This clone turned up a few times. This chain connects TRBV7-3 to TRBJ2-1; 8 positions match TRBD2. The V and J ends lost 5 bases and 4 bases, in that order; junction bases with no gene match: 10. CDR3 size: 16 residues. Germline CDR1 is SGHTA and CDR2 is FQGTGA. For the CDR3, the DNA is TGTGCCAGCAGCCCCTCCGGGACTAGGACGTACAATGAGCAGTTCTTC. Translated, it gives CASSPSGTRTYNEQFF.

The chain links TRBV27 to TRBJ1-1; TRBD1 is a possible D gene (5 bases). CDR1 is MNHEY and CDR2 is SMNVEV in the germline V gene (reference sequence). This CDR3 is 15 amino acids long. The V gene lost 5 bases and the J gene lost 4 bases, with 17 bases spanning the gap. Here the CDR3 DNA reads TGTGCCAGCAGTACTACCCAGGGCAGGGTCACTGAAGCTTTCTTT. This codes for CASSTTQGRVTEAFF.

This sequence joins TRBV9 and TRBJ1-1; maybe TRBD1 (6 bases). CDR3 length equals 15 residues. Trimming removed 0 bases at V and 3 bases at J, with 12 bases between. CDR1 and CDR2 (germline): SGDLS, YYNGEE. CDR3 nucleotides: TGTGCCAGCAGCGTAGCCAGGGGAGGGGACACTGAAGCTTTCTTT. Protein product: CASSVARGGDTEAFF.

This chain uses TRBV4-3 with TRBJ2-7; the match to TRBD2 covers 8 bases. J lost 12 bases, V lost 0 bases, and 19 bases had no gene match. CDR1 LGHNA and CDR2 YSLEER come from the germline V gene. The CDR3 runs 17 residues. CDR3 coding DNA: TGCGCCAGCAGCCAAGATACATCCGGGGGGGCGACCCGAGGAACGTACTTC. Translated: CASSQDTSGGATRGTYF.

The V and J genes are TRBV9 and TRBJ2-1, with a weak D call TRBD1 (6 bases). Germline lookup yields CDR1 SGDLS and CDR2 YYNGEE. The CDR3 covers 14 residues. Trimming took off 4 bases at V and 6 bases at J, with 14 bases between the two ends. The CDR3 bases are TGTGCCAGCAGCTTTCGAACAGGGTTCAATGAGCAGTTCTTC. It specifies CASSFRTGFNEQFF. The full variable domain, with the rest looked up from reference TRBV9 and TRBJ2-1, is DSGVTQTPKHLITATGQRVTLRCSPRSGDLSVYWYQQSLDQGLQFLIQYYNGEERAKGNILERFSAQQFPDLHSELNLSSLELGDSALYFCASSFRTGFNEQFFGPGTRLTVL.

The gene calls are TRBV19 and TRBJ2-2, with D perhaps matching TRBD2 (6 bases). Germline V gives CDR1 LNHDA, CDR2 SQIVND (reference sequence). Trimming pared 2 bases from V and 6 bases from J, leaving 10 bases between. The CDR3 totals 14 residues. The DNA for the CDR3 is TGTGCCAGTAGTATACGATCGGGGGCCGGGGAGCTGTTTTTT. Amino acids: CASSIRSGAGELFF.

This chain uses TRBV15 with TRBJ1-4; TRBD1 is a possible D gene (6 bases). CDR1 LNHNV and CDR2 YYDKDF come from the germline V gene (reference sequence). The CDR3 covers 15 residues. V was clipped by 0 bases and J by 8 bases, with 13 bases between them. CDR3 DNA: TGTGCCACCAGCAGAGAGGCGGGGGGCTTCGAAAAACTGTTTTTT. It codes for CATSREAGGFEKLFF.

This chain connects TRBV5-4 to TRBJ1-2; perhaps TRBD1 as D (5 bases). The germline V gene encodes CDR1 SGHNT and CDR2 YYREEE (reference sequence). V was pared by 0 bases and J by 2 bases, with 20 bases between. There are 18 residues in the CDR3. CDR3 region: CASSLGGGGERINYGYTF. Here the CDR3 DNA reads TGTGCCAGCAGCTTGGGCGGGGGGGGTGAGAGAATAAACTATGGCTACACCTTC.

This sequence joins TRBV9 and TRBJ2-1; the D gene is possibly TRBD2 (6 bases). This CDR3 contains 19 residues. Trimming cost V 0 bases and J 2 bases, with 21 bases left between them. Germline loops: CDR1 SGDLS, CDR2 YYNGEE. The CDR3 here is CASSVVDGGASGPYNEQFF. The CDR3 nucleotides are TGTGCCAGCAGCGTAGTGGATGGAGGGGCGAGCGGACCCTACAATGAGCAGTTCTTC. Based on the CDR3 plus reference TRBV9 and TRBJ2-1, the full variable domain is DSGVTQTPKHLITATGQRVTLRCSPRSGDLSVYWYQQSLDQGLQFLIQYYNGEERAKGNILERFSAQQFPDLHSELNLSSLELGDSALYFCASSVVDGGASGPYNEQFFGPGTRLTVL.

The chain is built from TRBV5-1 and TRBJ1-1; TRBD1 is a possible D gene (5 bases). Trimming removed 0 bases from V and 0 bases from J, with 15 bases in between. This CDR3 region has 17 residues. The germline gives CDR1 SGHRS, CDR2 YFSETQ. The CDR3 DNA sequence: TGCGCCAGCAGCTTGGGGCCCCGGGGGTCGATGAACACTGAAGCTTTCTTT. It is translated as CASSLGPRGSMNTEAFF. Variable domain in full (rest from reference TRBV5-1 and TRBJ1-1): KAGVTQTPRYLIKTRGQQVTLSCSPISGHRSVSWYQQTPGQGLQFLFEYFSETQRNKGNFPGRFSGRQFSNSRSEMNVSTLELGDSALYLCASSLGPRGSMNTEAFFGQGTRLTVV.

The rearrangement uses TRBV6-1 and TRBJ2-5; 8 bases agree with TRBD1. The DNA end is a closer match to TRBJ2-7, so the J assignment may be wrong. The CDR3 runs 15 residues. The germline V gene has CDR1 MNHNS and CDR2 SASEGT. As DNA, the CDR3 is TGTGCCAGCAGTGCAGTTCAGGGGGCCGCCTACGAGCAGTACTTC. Protein sequence: CASSAVQGAAYEQYF.